Below, 15 T cell receptor beta chains from the same sample are listed, as sequenced in a study of type 1 regulatory T cells. TCRdb ran MiXCR on the reads and lists one entry per CDR3 protein. The sample has about 24,000 distinct CDR3 sequences, 72% seen once; the top ten hold 13% to 15%. Their specific antigens are unknown. What was sequenced was cultured T cells, either the whole culture or a sorted T cell fraction (not recorded which). Described subset: Tr1-enriched cell product generated in vitro against host alloantigens. All receptors derive from a human donor in good health.

The chain combines TRBV7-9 with TRBJ1-4, with a tentative D call TRBD1 (5 bases). Germline V gives CDR1 SEHNR, CDR2 FQNEAQ (reference sequence). The CDR3 has 13 amino acids. V was trimmed by 1 base and J by 10 bases, leaving 10 bases between them. CDR3 amino acids: CASSLDVGAKLFF. The CDR3 DNA sequence: TGTGCCAGCAGCTTAGATGTTGGGGCAAAACTGTTTTTT.

V and J are TRBV20-1 and TRBJ2-6, with 8 bases that match TRBD1. J gave up 0 bases and V 5 bases, and 9 bases lay outside the gene matches. There are 17 residues in the CDR3. Germline loops: CDR1 DFQATT, CDR2 SNEGSKA (reference sequence). The CDR3 DNA reads TGCAGTGCTCGCCGGACAGGGTCCCTCTCTGGGGCCAACGTCCTGACTTTC. Translated, it gives CSARRTGSLSGANVLTF.

This chain joins TRBV11-2 and TRBJ1-1; D gene ambiguous. The length of the CDR3 is 14 residues. V was shortened by 3 bases and J by 4 bases, with 12 bases between the two germline ends. Germline values: CDR1 SGHAT, CDR2 FQNNGV. The CDR3 nucleotides are TGTGCCAGCAGCTTGGAGGGCAGACCCACTGAAGCTTTCTTT. Its translation is CASSLEGRPTEAFF.

The genes are TRBV28 and TRBJ2-2, with D possibly TRBD1 on 5 matching bases. Germline CDR1 is MDHEN and CDR2 is SYDVKM. The V and J ends lost 3 bases and 3 bases respectively, with 8 bases between them. The CDR3 runs 14 residues. The CDR3 sequence is CASSLGQDTGELFF. The CDR3 DNA follows: TGTGCCAGCAGTTTGGGGCAGGACACCGGGGAGCTGTTTTTT.

By proportion, this clonotype is medium-sized. CDR3 nucleotides: TGCAGTGCTAGAATGTCGGGCGGTCGCAATCAGCCCCAGCATTTT. As protein: CSARMSGGRNQPQHF. The chain combines TRBV20-1 with TRBJ1-5; D is undetermined. V shed 2 bases and J shed 2 bases, with 13 bases lying between them. CDR1 DFQATT and CDR2 SNEGSKA come from the germline V gene (reference sequence). There are 15 residues in the CDR3.

This clonotype is medium-sized within its sample. The genes are TRBV4-1 and TRBJ2-5; the match to TRBD2 covers 7 bases. The CDR3 covers 13 residues. Looked up from germline, CDR1 is MGHRA and CDR2 is YSYEKL. The trim removed 8 bases at V and 2 bases at J, leaving 5 bases unmatched. CDR3: CASGGTTQETQYF. CDR3 DNA sequence: TGCGCCAGCGGCGGGACTACGCAAGAGACCCAGTACTTC.

This clonotype counts as medium-sized. The V gene is TRBV12-3 or TRBV12-4, the J gene TRBJ1-1; D is unclear. The CDR3 has 12 residues. Trimming took off 6 bases at V and 0 bases at J, with 5 bases between the two ends. This CDR3 is CASRLLNTEAFF. CDR3 nucleotides: TGTGCCAGCAGGCTATTGAACACTGAAGCTTTCTTT.

The chain combines TRBV7-9 with TRBJ1-1, with D unclear. Germline V CDR1 and CDR2: SEHNR, FQNEAQ (reference sequence). The CDR3 covers 13 residues. V was pared by 1 base and J by 5 bases, with 8 bases between. The CDR3 coding sequence is TGTGCCAGCAGCTTAGAAGTAGAGACTGAAGCTTTCTTT. It is translated as CASSLEVETEAFF.

V usage is TRBV30 and J usage is TRBJ2-3, with D tentatively TRBD1 (5 bases). Germline V gives CDR1 GTSNPN, CDR2 SVGIG (reference sequence). The CDR3 is made up of 15 amino acids. Between the trimmed V and J ends, which lost 2 bases and 0 bases, there was a span of 12 bases. CDR3 sequence: CAWSRDRKSTDTQYF. The CDR3 DNA reads TGTGCCTGGAGTCGAGACAGAAAGAGCACAGATACGCAGTATTTT.

The chain is built from TRBV2 and TRBJ2-7; D is unresolved. Germline values: CDR1 SNHLY, CDR2 FYNNEI. V was shortened by 3 bases and J by 2 bases, with 8 bases between the two germline ends. The CDR3 totals 13 residues. In nucleotides, the CDR3 is TGTGCCAGCAGTGACGGCTCCACCTACGAGCAGTACTTC. It encodes CASSDGSTYEQYF.

The V gene is TRBV28, the J gene TRBJ2-4; D is unclear. Germline CDR1 is MDHEN and CDR2 is SYDVKM. This CDR3 is 17 amino acids long. V was cut by 6 bases and J by 2 bases, with 20 bases left in between. The CDR3 is CASSSMDGKSTKNIQYF. The CDR3 nucleotides are TGTGCCAGCAGCTCGATGGACGGAAAGAGCACCAAAAACATTCAGTACTTC.

This clonotype was counted a single time. The gene calls are TRBV28 and TRBJ2-5; 9 positions agree with TRBD2. The trim removed 5 bases at V and 3 bases at J, leaving 7 bases unmatched. Germline V gene sequence: CDR1 MDHEN, CDR2 SYDVKM. The CDR3 covers 15 residues. This CDR3 reads CASSQLAGIKETQYF. Here the CDR3 DNA reads TGTGCCAGCAGTCAGCTAGCGGGGATTAAAGAGACCCAGTACTTC.

The chain uses TRBV6-5 and TRBJ1-1; 8 bases are shared with TRBD1. Germline V gene lookup returns CDR1 MNHEY and CDR2 SVGAGI. The V segment lost 0 bases and the J segment 3 bases; nucleotides outside the gene matches: 3. This CDR3 is built from 15 residues. CDR3 sequence (DNA): TGTGCCAGCAGTTACTCGATGGGACAGGACACTGAAGCTTTCTTT. Its protein is CASSYSMGQDTEAFF.

This clonotype came up a few times. The CDR3: CASSLRGGQSEQYF. The CDR3 DNA reads TGTGCCAGCAGCTTAAGAGGGGGGCAATCCGAGCAGTACTTC. The chain joins TRBV7-9 to TRBJ2-7, with D perhaps TRBD1 or TRBD2 (6 bases each). This CDR3 region has 14 residues. Germline V gene sequence: CDR1 SEHNR, CDR2 FQNEAQ (reference sequence). Deletions cut 2 bases from V and 6 bases from J, with 14 bases between.

The genes are TRBV5-1 and TRBJ2-5, with TRBD2 identical over 10 bases. V lost 0 bases, J lost 4 bases, and 6 bases stayed unmatched. Germline V lookup: CDR1 SGHRS, CDR2 YFSETQ. CDR3 length: 16 residues. The CDR3 loop is CASSLAASGGRETQYF. CDR3 DNA: TGCGCCAGCAGCTTGGCGGCTAGCGGGGGCCGAGAGACCCAGTACTTC.